This T cell receptor beta chain is from a study of shared clonotypes between healthy human individuals (dated by TCRdb to 2020 to 2022). For context, the study as a whole: The cohort included a few men and a couple of women between 18 and 49 years of age. Different laboratories and diverse techniques were used to prepare libraries and sequence TCR repertoires, to increase sequencing depth and limit assay-specific biases. To estimate repertoire size and how much clonotypes are shared between individuals, the study performed deep sequencing of blood TCR repertoires from a handful of healthy adults. Per donor, leukapheresis produced somewhere between about 0.9 and 9.5 billion PBMCs.

As regards this clone: The antigen it recognizes is unknown. Within one base of it there is no much larger clone, and no base qualities were kept.

The research as a whole found: Based on pairwise subsampling, the degree of clonotype sharing among donors was expected to be affected by sequencing depth. The genetic and exposure-history diversity represented was limited by the small number of donors. Sampling was restricted to blood, and TCR repertoires in tissue are likely to differ from TCR repertoires in blood.

The donors were healthy, HIV-negative adults with no recently reported acute infections or vaccinations. All donors were Caucasian adults living in Nashville, Tennessee, USA. For unsorted samples, tens of millions of PBMCs were counted, and genomic DNA was extracted using the QIAamp DNA Blood Mini kit. Blood was collected by leukapheresis, and PBMCs were isolated by Ficoll-Histopaque density gradient centrifugation and then cryopreserved in liquid nitrogen vapor phase. Using the deep immunoSEQ assay, TCR CDR3 regions were amplified from genomic DNA by multiplex PCR. Extracted genomic DNA from each cell subset was spread evenly across all wells of several immunoSEQ 96-well plates, with each plate serving as a replicate. For unsorted PBMC, each replicate PCR was loaded with approximately 300 ng genomic DNA, equivalent to 25,000 to 35,000 T cell genomes. Ten immunoSEQ deep assay plates were used to sequence unsorted PBMC genomic DNA. Purified libraries were measured with a Qubit 3.0 fluorometer, size-checked on a Bioanalyzer 2100, and measured again with the KAPA Library Quantification kit. Every immunoSEQ 96-well plate was sequenced on a separate single-read 150-cycle Illumina NextSeq 550 flow cell. The authors' analysis ran thus. Because only junctional sequences without quality scores were contained in the immunoSEQ output, filtering matching that applied to full-length reads could not be performed. Sequences were annotated with PyIR, a Python wrapper for IgBLAST v1.9, using IMGT germline references to assign V/J genes and CDR3. Reads were filtered out if the reads had weak V/J assignments (E-value above 1e-6), no CDR3, stop codons, out-of-frame junctions, or ambiguous translated residues. A V3J clonotype was defined by an identical inferred V gene, J gene, and CDR3 amino acid sequence. The percentage overlap between two repertoires was calculated by dividing the number of shared unique clonotypes by the size of the smaller repertoire. Three approaches were used to assess repertoire richness: RTK rarefaction, the Chao1 estimator, and Recon v2.1 estimates of unobserved clonotypes. TCRdb took over this immuneACCESS table, retaining in-frame rearrangements with V and J assigned. Such tables are incomplete; in checked studies, under half of the missing clones stem from an unresolved V gene, and the remainder is unexplained. V and J calls and clone size are copied from that table; D and trimming were computed from the DNA. Counted in this sample were some 450,000 clones; over 60% of them appeared once. Of the sample, 9.5% to 15% falls within the top ten clones.

From the cysteine up to the phenylalanine, the CDR3 has a length of 15 residues. This entry keeps only the CDR3 DNA: 45 bases, framed from base 1. CDR1 and CDR2 are read off the germline V gene as MDHEN and SYDVKM. V is cut back by 4 bases and J by 3 bases, with 8 bases in the junction unmatched. Recombination joined TRBV28 with TRBJ1-1; 7 of the junction bases match TRBD1. The sequenced material came from PBMCs. This receptor was taken from a woman aged 40 to 55 in good health. Some clones in this sample may be carry-over from other donors' samples. The DNA sequence reads TGTGCCAGCAGTTCCATGGACAGGCCTTACACTGAAGCTTTCTTT. This gives the protein CASSSMDRPYTEAFF.